This T cell receptor beta chain was documented in a study of a mutant IDH1 vaccine in newly diagnosed glioma. About the research overall: Treated individuals were approximately 60% male and roughly 40% female, averaging roughly 43 years of age. Standard pretreatment was either radiotherapy, temozolomide, or, for most, radiochemotherapy with temozolomide.

With 6 bases removed from V and 3 bases from J, the gap between germline ends came to 9 bases. Germline lookup yields CDR1 LNHDA and CDR2 SQIVND (reference sequence). The CDR3 runs to 13 residues. Time point: week 23, last vaccination. In every dose of vaccine, 300 ug of mutant IDH1 20-mer peptide was given alongside topical imiquimod. The donors' diagnosis was new WHO grade 3 or 4 astrocytoma that was IDH1-mutant and ATRX-lost. Sequenced by immunoSEQ multiplex PCR; TCRdb stores in-frame clones only, minus some. The sample includes 43,000 or so clones, roughly 84% of them seen just once. Study outcomes and limitations: Any relationship between pseudoprogression and changes in top peripheral T cell clonotypes seemed absent.

About this clone itself: What it binds is not known.

Source: PBMCs, taken from a glioma patient whose treatment included an IDH1 peptide vaccine. The rearrangement joins TRBV19 to TRBJ1-3; no firm D call. This clonotype originated in a woman between 18 and 30 years old with glioma. Some clones in this sample may be carry-over from other donors' samples. In DNA, the CDR3 is TGTGCCAGTAGGGGTGTCGGTGGAAACACCATATATTTT. This translates into CASRGVGGNTIYF.